This TCR beta chain was documented in a study of fetal regulatory T cell absence and autoimmunity. Study-wide context: Without clinical diabetes, IPEX patients showed exocrine pancreas autoimmunity.

CDR3 length: 14 amino acids. Germline CDR1 MNHEY, CDR2 SMNVEV (reference sequence). V was clipped by 5 bases and J by 6 bases, with 14 bases between them. Sequencing was performed with immunoSEQ multiplex PCR; in TCRdb, only in-frame clones are kept and a portion is missing. Here the sample spans about 95,000 clones, approximately 79% being singletons. Sequencing was performed on pancreas tissue. The sequence was obtained from a male donor with IPEX syndrome. The chain couples TRBV27 to TRBJ2-1, with D possibly being TRBD1 (5 bases). CDR3 amino acids: CASSLYPRVNEQFF. As DNA, the CDR3 is TGTGCCAGCAGTCTTTATCCCAGGGTCAATGAGCAGTTCTTC.